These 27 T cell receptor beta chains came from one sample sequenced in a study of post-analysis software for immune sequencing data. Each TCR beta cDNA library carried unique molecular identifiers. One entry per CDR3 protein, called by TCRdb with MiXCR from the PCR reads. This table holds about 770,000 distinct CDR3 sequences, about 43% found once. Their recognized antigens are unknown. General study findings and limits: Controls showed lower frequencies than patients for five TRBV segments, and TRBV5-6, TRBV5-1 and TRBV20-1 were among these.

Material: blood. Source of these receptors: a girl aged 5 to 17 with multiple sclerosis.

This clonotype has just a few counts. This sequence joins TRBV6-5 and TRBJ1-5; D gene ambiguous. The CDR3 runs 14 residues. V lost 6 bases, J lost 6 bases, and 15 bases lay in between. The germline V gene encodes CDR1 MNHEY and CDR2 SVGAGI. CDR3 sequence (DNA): TGTGCCAGCAGAACCAACGACGGAGGTCAGCCCCAGCATTTT. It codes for CASRTNDGGQPQHF.

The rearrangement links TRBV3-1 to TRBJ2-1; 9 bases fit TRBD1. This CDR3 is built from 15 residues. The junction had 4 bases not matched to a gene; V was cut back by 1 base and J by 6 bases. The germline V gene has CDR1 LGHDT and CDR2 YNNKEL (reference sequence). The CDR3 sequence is CASSQVGTGFNEQFF. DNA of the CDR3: TGTGCCAGCAGCCAAGTTGGGACAGGGTTCAATGAGCAGTTCTTC.

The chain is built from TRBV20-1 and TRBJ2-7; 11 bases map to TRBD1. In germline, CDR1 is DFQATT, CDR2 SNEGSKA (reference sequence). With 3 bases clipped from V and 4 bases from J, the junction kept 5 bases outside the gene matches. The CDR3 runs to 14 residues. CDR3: CSASLGTGGYEQYF. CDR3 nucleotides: TGCAGTGCTAGCCTAGGGACAGGGGGGTACGAGCAGTACTTC.

This CDR3 is CASSPAPGTSWEQYF. The CDR3 nucleotides read TGCGCCAGCAGTCCTGCCCCCGGGACGTCTTGGGAGCAGTACTTC. The chain recombines TRBV5-1 with TRBJ2-5; the D call may be TRBD1 or TRBD2 (5 bases each). Germline CDR1 and CDR2: SGHRS and YFSETQ. The CDR3 runs 15 residues. Trimming cost V 5 bases and J 11 bases, with 25 bases left between them.

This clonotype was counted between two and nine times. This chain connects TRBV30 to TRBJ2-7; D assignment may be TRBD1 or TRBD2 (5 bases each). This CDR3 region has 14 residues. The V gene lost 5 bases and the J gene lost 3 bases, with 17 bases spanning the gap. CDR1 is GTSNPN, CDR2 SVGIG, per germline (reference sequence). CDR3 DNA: TGTGCCTGGCGTCCTCAACTAGGGGTCTACGAGCAGTACTTC. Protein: CAWRPQLGVYEQYF.

The CDR3 loop is CASSIGDSPYEQYF. Written as DNA, the CDR3 is TGTGCCAGCAGCATCGGGGACAGCCCCTACGAGCAGTACTTC. V is TRBV6-2 or TRBV6-3 and J is TRBJ2-7, with 7 bases matching TRBD1. This CDR3 has 14 residues. Trimming removed 6 bases from V and 2 bases from J; junction bases left unmatched: 7. CDR1 is MNHEY, CDR2 SVGEGT, per germline.

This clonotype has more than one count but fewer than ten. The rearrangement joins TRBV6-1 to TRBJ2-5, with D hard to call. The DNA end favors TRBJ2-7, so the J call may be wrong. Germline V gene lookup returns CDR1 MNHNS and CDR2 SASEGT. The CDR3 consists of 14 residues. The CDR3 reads CASSEEVVNYEQYF. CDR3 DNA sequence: TGTGCCAGCAGTGAAGAGGTGGTAAACTACGAGCAGTACTTC.

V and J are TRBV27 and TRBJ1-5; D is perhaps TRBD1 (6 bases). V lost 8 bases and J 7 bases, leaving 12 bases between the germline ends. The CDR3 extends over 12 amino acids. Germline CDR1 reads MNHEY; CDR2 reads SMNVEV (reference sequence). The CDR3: CASGQGSQPQHF. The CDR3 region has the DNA TGTGCCAGCGGGCAGGGGAGCCAGCCCCAGCATTTT.

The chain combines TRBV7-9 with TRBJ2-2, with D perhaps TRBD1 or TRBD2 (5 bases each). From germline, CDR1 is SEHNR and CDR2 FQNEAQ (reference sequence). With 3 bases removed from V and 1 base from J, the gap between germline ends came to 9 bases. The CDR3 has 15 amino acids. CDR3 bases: TGTGCCAGCAGCTTTAGGGGAGTGAACACCGGGGAGCTGTTTTTT. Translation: CASSFRGVNTGELFF.

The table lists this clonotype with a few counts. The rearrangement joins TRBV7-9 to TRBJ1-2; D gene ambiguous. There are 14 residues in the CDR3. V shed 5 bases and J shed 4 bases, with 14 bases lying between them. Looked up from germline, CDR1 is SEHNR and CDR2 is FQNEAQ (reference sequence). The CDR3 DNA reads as TGTGCCAGCAGCCCCCCGGCAGCCTCCTATGGCTACACCTTC. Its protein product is CASSPPAASYGYTF.

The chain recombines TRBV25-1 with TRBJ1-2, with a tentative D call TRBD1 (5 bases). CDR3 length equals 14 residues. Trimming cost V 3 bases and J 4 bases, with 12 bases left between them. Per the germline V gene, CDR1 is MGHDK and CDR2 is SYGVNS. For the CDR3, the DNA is TGTGCCAGCAGTGATGAGACAGACCTCTATGGCTACACCTTC. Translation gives CASSDETDLYGYTF.

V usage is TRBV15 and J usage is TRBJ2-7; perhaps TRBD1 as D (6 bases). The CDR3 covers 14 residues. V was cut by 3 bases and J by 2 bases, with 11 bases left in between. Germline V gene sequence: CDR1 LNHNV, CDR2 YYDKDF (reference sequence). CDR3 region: CATSREQGPYEQYF. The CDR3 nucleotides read TGTGCCACCAGCAGGGAACAGGGACCCTACGAGCAGTACTTC.

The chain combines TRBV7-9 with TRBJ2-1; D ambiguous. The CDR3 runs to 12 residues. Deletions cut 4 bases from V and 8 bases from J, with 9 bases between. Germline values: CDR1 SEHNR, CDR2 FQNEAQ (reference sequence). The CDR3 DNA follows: TGTGCCAGCAGCTCCGATTGGGATGAGCAGTTCTTC. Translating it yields CASSSDWDEQFF.

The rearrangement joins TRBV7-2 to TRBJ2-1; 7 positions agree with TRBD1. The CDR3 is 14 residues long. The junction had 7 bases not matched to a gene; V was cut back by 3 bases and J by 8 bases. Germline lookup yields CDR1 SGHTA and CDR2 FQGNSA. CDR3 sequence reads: CASSFRGPTDEQFF. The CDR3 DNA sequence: TGTGCCAGCAGCTTTAGGGGGCCCACCGATGAGCAGTTCTTC.

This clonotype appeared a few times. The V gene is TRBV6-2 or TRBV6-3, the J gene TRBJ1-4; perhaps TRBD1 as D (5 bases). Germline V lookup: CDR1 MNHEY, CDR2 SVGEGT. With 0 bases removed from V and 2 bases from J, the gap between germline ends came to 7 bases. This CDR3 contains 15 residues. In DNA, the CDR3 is TGTGCCAGCAGTTACTCGGGGCCGACTAATGAAAAACTGTTTTTT. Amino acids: CASSYSGPTNEKLFF.

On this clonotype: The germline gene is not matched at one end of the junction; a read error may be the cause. This CDR3 is CAARGGYNEQCF. The CDR3 DNA reads TGTGCCGCCAGGGGCGGCTACAATGAGCAGTGCTTC. The V and J genes are TRBV15 and TRBJ2-1, with D possibly TRBD1 on 6 matching bases. Germline CDR1 is LNHNV and CDR2 is YYDKDF (reference sequence). CDR3 length: 12 amino acids. Filled out from reference TRBV15 and TRBJ2-1, the complete variable domain reads DAMVIQNPRYQVTQFGKPVTLSCSQTLNHNVMYWYQQKSSQAPKLLFHYYDKDFNNEADTPDNFQSRRPNTSFCFLDIRSPGLGDTAMYLCAARGGYNEQCFGPGTRLTVL.

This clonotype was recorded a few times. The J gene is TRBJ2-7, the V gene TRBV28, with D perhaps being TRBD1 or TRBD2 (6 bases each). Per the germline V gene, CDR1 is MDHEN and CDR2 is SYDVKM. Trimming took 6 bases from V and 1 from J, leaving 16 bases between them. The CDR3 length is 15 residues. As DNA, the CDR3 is TGTGCCAGCAGCGGGGGCCTAACGGGGTCCTACGAGCAGTACTTC. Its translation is CASSGGLTGSYEQYF.

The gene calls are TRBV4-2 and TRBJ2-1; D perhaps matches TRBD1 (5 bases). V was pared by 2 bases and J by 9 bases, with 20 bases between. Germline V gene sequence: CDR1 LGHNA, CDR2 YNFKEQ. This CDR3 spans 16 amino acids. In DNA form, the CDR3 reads TGTGCCAGCAGCCAACCCCTTTGGGGCCTCGAGGCTGAGCAGTTCTTC. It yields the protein CASSQPLWGLEAEQFF.

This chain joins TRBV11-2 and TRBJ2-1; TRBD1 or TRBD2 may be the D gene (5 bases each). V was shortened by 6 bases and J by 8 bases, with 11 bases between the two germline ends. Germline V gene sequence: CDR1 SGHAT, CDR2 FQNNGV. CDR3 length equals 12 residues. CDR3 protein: CASRDLGDEQFF. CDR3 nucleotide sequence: TGTGCCAGCAGGGACCTGGGGGATGAGCAGTTCTTC.

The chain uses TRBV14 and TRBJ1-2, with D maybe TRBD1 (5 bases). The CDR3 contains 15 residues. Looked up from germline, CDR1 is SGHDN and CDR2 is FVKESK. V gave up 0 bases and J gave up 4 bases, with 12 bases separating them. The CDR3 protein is CASSQDRGRVYGYTF. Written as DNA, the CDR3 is TGTGCCAGCAGCCAAGATCGGGGCAGGGTCTATGGCTACACCTTC. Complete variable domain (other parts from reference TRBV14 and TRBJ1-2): EAGVTQFPSHSVIEKGQTVTLRCDPISGHDNLYWYRRVMGKEIKFLLHFVKESKQDESGMPNNRFLAERTGGTYSTLKVQPAELEDSGVYFCASSQDRGRVYGYTFGSGTRLTVV.

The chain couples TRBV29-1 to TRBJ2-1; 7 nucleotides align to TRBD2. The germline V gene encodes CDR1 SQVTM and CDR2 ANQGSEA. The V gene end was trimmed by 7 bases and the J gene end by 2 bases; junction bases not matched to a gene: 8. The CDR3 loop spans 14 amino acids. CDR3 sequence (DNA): TGCAGCGCATGTCCGGGACTACCCTACAATGAGCAGTTCTTC. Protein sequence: CSACPGLPYNEQFF.

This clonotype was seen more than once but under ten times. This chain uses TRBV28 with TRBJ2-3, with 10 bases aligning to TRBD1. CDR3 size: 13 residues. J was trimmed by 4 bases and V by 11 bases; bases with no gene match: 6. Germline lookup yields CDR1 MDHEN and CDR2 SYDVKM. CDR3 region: CACGQGDSDTQYF. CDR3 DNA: TGTGCCTGCGGACAGGGGGATTCAGATACGCAGTATTTT. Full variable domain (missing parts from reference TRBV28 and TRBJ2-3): DVKVTQSSRYLVKRTGEKVFLECVQDMDHENMFWYRQDPGLGLRLIYFSYDVKMKEKGDIPEGYSVSREKKERFSLILESASTNQTSMYLCACGQGDSDTQYFGPGTRLTVL.

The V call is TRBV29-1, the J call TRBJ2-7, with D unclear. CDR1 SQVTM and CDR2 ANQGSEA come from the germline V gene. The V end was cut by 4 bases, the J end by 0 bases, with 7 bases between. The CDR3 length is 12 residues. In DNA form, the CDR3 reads TGCAGCGTTGCGCCGAGCTCCTACGAGCAGTACTTC. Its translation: CSVAPSSYEQYF.

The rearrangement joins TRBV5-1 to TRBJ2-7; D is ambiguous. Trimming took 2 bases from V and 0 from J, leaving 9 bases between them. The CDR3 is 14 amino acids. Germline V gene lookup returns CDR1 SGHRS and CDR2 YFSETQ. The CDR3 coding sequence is TGCGCCAGCAGCTTCTCACTGCCCTCCTACGAGCAGTACTTC. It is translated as CASSFSLPSYEQYF. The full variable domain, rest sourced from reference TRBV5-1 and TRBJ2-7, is KAGVTQTPRYLIKTRGQQVTLSCSPISGHRSVSWYQQTPGQGLQFLFEYFSETQRNKGNFPGRFSGRQFSNSRSEMNVSTLELGDSALYLCASSFSLPSYEQYFGPGTRLTVT.

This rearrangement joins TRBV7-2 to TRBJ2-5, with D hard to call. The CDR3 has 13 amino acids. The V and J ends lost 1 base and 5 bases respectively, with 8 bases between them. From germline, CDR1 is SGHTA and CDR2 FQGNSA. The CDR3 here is CASSLEAFETQYF. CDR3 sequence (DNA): TGTGCCAGCAGCTTAGAGGCCTTCGAGACCCAGTACTTC. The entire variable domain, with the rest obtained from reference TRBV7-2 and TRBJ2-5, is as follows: GAGVSQSPSNKVTEKGKDVELRCDPISGHTALYWYRQSLGQGLEFLIYFQGNSAPDKSGLPSDRFSAERTGGSVSTLTIQRTQQEDSAVYLCASSLEAFETQYFGPGTRLLVL.

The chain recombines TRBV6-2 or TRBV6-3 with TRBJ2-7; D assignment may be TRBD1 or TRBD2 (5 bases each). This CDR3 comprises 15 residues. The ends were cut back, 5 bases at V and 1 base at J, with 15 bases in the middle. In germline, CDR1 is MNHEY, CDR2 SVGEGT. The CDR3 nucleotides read TGTGCCAGCAGTCCCCGTGGGACGGAGTCCTACGAGCAGTACTTC. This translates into CASSPRGTESYEQYF.

For the CDR3, the DNA is TGTGCCAGCAGCTCGGGGGGGAGCGGGAGGGCCACCACAGATACGCAGTATTTT. Translated: CASSSGGSGRATTDTQYF. V and J are TRBV5-6 and TRBJ2-3; 10 bases fit TRBD2. This CDR3 contains 18 residues. The germline V gene has CDR1 SGHDT and CDR2 YYEEEE. Trimming took 3 bases from V and 2 from J; bases not matched to a gene: 12.